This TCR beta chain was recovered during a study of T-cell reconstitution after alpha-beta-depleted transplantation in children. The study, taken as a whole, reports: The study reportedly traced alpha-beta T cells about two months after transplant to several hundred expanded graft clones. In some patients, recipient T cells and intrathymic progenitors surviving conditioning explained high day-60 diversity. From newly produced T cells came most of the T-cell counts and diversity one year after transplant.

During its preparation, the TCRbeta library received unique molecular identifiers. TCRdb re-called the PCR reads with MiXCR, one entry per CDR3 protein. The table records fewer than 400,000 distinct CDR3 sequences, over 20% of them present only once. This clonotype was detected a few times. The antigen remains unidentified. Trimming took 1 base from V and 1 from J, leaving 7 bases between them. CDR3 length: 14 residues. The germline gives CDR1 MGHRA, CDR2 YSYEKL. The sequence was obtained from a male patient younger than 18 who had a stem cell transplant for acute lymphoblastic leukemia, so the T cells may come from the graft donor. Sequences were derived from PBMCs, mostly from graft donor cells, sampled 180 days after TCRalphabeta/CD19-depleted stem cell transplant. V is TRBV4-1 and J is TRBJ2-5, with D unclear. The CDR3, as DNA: TGCGCCAGCAGCCAAGGGGCCATCCAAGAGACCCAGTACTTC. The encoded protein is CASSQGAIQETQYF.